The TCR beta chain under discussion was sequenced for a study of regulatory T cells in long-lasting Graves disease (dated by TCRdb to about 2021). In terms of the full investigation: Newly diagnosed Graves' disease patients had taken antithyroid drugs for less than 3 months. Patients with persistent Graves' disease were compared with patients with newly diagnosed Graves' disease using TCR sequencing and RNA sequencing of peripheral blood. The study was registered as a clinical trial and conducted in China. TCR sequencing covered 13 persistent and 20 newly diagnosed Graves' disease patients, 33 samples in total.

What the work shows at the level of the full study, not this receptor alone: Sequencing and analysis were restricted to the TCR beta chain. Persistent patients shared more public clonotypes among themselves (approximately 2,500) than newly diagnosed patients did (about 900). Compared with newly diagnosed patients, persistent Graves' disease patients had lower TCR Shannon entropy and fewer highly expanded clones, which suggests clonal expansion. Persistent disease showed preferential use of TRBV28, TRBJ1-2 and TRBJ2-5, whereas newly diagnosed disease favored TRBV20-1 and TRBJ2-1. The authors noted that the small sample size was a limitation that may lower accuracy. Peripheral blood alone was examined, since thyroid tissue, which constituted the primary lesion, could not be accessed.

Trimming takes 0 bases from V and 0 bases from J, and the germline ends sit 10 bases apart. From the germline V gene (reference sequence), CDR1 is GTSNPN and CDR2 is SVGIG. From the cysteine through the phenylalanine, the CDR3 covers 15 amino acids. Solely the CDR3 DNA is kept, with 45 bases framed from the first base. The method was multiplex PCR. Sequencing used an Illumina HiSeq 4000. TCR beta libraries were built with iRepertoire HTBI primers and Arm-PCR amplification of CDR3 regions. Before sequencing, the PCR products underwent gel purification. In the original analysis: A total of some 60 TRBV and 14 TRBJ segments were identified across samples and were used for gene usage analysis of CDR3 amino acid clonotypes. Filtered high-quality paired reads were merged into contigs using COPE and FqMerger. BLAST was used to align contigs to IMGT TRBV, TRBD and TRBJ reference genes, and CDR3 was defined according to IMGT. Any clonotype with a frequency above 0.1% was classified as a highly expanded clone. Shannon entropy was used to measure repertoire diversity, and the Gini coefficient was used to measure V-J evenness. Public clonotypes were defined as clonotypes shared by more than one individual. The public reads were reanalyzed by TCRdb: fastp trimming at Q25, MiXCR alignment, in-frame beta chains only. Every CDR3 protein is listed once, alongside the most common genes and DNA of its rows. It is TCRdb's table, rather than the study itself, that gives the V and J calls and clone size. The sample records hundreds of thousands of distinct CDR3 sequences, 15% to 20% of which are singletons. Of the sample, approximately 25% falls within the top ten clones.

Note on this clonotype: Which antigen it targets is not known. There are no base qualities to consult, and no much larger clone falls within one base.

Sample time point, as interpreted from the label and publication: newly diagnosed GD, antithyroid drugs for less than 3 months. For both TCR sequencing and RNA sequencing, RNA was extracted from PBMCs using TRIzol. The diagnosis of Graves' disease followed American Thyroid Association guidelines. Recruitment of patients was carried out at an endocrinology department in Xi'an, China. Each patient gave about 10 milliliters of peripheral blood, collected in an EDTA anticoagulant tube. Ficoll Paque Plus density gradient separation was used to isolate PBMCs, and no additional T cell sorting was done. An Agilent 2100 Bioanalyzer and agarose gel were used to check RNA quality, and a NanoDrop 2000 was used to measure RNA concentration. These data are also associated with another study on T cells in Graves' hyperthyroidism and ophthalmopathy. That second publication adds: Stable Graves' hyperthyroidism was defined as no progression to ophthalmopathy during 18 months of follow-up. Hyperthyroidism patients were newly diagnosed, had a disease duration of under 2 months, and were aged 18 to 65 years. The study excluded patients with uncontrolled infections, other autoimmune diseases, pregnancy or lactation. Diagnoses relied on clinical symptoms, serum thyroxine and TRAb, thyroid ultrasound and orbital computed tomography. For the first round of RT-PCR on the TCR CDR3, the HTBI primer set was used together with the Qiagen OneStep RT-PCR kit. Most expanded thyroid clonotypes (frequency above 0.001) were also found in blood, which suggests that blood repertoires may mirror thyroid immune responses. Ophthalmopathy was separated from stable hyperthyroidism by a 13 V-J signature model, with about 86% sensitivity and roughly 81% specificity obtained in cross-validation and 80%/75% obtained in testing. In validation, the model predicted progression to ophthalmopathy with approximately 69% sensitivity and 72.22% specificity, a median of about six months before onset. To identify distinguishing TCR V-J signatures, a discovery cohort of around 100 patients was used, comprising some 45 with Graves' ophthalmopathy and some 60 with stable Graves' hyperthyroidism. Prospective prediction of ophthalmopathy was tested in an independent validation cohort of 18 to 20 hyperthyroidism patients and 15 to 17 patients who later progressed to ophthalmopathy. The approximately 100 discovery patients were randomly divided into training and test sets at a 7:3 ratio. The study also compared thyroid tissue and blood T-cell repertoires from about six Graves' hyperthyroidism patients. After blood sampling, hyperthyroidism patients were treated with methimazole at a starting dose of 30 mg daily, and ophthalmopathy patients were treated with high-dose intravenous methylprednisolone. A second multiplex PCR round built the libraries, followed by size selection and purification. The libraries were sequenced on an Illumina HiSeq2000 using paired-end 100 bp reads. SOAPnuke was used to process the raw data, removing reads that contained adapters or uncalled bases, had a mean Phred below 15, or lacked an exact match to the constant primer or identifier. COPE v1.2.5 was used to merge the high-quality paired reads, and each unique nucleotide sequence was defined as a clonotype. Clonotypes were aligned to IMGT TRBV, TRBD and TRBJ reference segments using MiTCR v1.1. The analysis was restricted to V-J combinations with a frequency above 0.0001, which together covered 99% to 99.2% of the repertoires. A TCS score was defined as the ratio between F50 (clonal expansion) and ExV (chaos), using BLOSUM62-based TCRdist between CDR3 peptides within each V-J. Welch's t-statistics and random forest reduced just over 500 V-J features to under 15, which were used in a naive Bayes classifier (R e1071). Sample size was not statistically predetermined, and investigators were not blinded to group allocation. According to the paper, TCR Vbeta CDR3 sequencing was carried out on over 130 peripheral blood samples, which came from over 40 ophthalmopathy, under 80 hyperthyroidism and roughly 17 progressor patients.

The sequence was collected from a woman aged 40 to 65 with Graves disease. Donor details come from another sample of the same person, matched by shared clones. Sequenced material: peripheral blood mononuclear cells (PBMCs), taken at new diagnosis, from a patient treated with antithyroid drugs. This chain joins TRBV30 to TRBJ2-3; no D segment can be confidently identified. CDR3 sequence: CAWSVRQMSTDTQYF. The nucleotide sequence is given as TGTGCCTGGAGTGTACGGCAGATGAGCACAGATACGCAGTATTTT. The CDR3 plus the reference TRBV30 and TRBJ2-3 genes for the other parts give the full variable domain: SQTIHQWPATLVQPVGSPLSLECTVEGTSNPNLYWYRQAAGRGLQLLFYSVGIGQISSEVPQNLSASRPQDRQFILSSKKLLLSDSGFYLCAWSVRQMSTDTQYFGPGTRLTVL.